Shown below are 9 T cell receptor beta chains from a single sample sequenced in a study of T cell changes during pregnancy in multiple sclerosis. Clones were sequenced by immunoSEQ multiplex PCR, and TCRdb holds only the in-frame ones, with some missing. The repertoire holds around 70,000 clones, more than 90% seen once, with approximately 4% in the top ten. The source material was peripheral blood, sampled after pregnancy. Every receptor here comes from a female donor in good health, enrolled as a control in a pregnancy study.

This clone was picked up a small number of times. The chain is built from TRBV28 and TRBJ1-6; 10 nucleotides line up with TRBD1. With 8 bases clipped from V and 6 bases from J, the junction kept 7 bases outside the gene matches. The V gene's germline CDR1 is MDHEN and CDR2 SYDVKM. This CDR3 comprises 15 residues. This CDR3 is CASRQGATSNSPLHF. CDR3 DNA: TGTGCCAGCCGACAGGGGGCGACTAGTAATTCACCCCTCCACTTT.

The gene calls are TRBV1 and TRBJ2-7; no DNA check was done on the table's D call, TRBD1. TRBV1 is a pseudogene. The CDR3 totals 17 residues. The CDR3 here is CTSSQHRVDPMFYEQYF. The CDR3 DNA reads TGCACCAGCAGCCAACACAGGGTCGACCCGATGTTTTACGAGCAGTACTTC.

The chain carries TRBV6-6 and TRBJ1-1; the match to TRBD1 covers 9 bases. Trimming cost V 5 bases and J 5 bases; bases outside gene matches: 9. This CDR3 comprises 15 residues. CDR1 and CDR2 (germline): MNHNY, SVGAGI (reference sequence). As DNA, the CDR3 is TGTGCCAGCAGTCGCTTTGCGACAGGGGGGACTGAAGCTTTCTTT. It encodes CASSRFATGGTEAFF.

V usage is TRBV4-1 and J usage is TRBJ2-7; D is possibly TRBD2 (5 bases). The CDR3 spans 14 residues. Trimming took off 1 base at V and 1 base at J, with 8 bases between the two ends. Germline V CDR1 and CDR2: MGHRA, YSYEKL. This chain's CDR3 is CASSQGAGSYEQYF. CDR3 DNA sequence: TGCGCCAGCAGCCAAGGGGCGGGTTCCTACGAGCAGTACTTC.

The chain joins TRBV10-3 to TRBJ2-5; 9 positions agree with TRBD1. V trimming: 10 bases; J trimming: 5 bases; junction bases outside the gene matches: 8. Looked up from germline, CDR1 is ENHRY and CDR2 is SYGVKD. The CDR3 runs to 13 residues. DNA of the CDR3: TGTGCCACCGGACCGACAGGGGGTGAGACCCAGTACTTC. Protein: CATGPTGGETQYF.

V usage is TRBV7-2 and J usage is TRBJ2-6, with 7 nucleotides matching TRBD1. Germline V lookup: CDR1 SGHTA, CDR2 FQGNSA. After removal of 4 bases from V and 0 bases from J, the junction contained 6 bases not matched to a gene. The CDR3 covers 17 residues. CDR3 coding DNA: TGTGCCAGCAGCTACAGGGGAATGTACTCTGGGGCCAACGTCCTGACTTTC. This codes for CASSYRGMYSGANVLTF.

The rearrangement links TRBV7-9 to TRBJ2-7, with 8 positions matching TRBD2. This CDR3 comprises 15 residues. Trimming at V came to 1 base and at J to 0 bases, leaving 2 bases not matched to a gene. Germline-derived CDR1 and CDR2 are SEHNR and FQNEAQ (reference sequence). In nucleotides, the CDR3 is TGTGCCAGCAGCTTAGGCAGCGGGAGCTCCTACGAGCAGTACTTC. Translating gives CASSLGSGSSYEQYF.

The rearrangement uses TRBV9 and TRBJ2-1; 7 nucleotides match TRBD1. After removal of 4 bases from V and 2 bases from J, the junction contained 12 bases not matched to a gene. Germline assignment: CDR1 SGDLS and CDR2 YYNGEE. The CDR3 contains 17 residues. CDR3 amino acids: CASSTRLGDRTYNEQFF. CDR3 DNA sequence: TGTGCCAGCAGCACTCGGTTGGGGGACAGAACCTACAATGAGCAGTTCTTC. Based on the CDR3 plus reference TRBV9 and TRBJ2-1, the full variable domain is DSGVTQTPKHLITATGQRVTLRCSPRSGDLSVYWYQQSLDQGLQFLIQYYNGEERAKGNILERFSAQQFPDLHSELNLSSLELGDSALYFCASSTRLGDRTYNEQFFGPGTRLTVL.

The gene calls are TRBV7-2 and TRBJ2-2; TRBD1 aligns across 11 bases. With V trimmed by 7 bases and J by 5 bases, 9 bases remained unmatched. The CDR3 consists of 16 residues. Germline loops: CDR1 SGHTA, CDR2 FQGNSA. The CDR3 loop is CASNNPGQGGTGELFF. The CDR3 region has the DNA TGTGCCAGCAATAACCCGGGACAGGGGGGGACCGGGGAGCTGTTTTTT.